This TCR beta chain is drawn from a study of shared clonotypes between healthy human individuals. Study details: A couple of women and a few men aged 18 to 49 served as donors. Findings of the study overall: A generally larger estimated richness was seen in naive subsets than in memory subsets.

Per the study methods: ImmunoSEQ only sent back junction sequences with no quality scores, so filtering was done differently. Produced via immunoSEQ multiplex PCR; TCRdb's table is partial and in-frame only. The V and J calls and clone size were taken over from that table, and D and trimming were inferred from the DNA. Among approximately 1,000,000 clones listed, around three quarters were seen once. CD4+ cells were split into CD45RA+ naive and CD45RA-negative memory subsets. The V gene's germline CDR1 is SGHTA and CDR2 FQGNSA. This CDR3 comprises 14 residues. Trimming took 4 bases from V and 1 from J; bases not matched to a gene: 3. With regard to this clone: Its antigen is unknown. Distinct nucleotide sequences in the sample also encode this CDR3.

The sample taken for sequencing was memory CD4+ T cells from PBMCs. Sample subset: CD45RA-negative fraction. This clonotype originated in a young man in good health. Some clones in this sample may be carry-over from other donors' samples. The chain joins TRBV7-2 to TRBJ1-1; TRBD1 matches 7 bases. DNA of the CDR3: TGTGCCAGCAGCTCACAGGGGCAGAACACTGAAGCTTTCTTT. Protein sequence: CASSSQGQNTEAFF.